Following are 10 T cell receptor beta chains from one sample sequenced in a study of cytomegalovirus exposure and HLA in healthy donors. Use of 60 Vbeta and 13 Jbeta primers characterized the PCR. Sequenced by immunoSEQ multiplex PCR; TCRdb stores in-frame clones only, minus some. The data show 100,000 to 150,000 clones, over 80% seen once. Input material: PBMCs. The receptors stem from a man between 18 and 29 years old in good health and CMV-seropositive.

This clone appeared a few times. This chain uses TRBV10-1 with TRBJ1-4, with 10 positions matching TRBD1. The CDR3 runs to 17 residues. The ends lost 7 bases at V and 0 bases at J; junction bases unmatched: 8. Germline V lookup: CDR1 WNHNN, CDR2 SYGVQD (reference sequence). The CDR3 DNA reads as TGCGCCAGCACCAGACCGGGACAGGGGCCAACTAATGAAAAACTGTTTTTT. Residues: CASTRPGQGPTNEKLFF.

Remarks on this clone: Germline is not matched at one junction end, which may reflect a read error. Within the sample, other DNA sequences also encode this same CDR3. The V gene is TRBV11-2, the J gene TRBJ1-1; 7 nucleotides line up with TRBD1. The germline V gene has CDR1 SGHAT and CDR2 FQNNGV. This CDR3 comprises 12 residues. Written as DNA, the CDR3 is TGTGCTAGCAGCTTCGACAGGGCTGAAGCTTTCTTT. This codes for CASSFDRAEAFF.

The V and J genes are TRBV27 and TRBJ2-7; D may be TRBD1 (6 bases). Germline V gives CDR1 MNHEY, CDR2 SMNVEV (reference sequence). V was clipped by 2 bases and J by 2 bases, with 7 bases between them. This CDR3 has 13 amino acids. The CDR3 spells CASSLPGAYEQYF. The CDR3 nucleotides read TGTGCCAGCAGTTTACCAGGGGCCTACGAGCAGTACTTC.

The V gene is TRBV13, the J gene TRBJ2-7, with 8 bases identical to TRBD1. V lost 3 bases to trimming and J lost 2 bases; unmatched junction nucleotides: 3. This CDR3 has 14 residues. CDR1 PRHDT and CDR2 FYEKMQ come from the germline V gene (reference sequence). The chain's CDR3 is CASSFQGATYEQYF. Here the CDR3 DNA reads TGTGCCAGCAGCTTCCAGGGGGCCACCTACGAGCAGTACTTC.

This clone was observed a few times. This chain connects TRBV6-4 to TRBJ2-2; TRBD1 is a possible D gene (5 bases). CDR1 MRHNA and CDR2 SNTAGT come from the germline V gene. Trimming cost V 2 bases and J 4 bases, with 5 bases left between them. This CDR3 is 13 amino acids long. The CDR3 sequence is CASSDGATGELFF. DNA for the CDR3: TGTGCCAGCAGTGACGGGGCCACCGGGGAGCTGTTTTTT.

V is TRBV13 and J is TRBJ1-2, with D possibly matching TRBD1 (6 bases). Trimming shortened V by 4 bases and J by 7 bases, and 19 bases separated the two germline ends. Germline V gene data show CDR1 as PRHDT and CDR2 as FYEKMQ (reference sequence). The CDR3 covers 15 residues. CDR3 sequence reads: CASSSKQGPVSGYTF. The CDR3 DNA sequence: TGTGCCAGCAGCTCGAAACAGGGCCCCGTTTCTGGCTACACCTTC.

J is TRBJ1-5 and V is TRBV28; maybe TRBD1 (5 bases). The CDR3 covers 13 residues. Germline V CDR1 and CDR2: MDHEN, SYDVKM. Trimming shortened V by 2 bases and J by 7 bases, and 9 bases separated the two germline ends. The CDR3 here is CASSLAGWQPQHF. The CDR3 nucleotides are TGTGCCAGCAGTTTAGCAGGGTGGCAGCCCCAGCATTTT.

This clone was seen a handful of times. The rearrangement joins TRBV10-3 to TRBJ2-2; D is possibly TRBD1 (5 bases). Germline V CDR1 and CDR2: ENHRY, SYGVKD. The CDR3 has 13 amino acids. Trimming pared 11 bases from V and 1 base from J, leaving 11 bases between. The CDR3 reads CAVSQGNTGELFF. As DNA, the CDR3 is TGTGCCGTGAGTCAGGGGAACACCGGGGAGCTGTTTTTT.

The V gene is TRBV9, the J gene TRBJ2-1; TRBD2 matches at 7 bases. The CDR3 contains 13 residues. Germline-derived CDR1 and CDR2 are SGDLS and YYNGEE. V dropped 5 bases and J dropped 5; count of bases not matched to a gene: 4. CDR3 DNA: TGTGCCAGCAGGGGAGGGTACGACAATGAGCAGTTCTTC. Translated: CASRGGYDNEQFF.

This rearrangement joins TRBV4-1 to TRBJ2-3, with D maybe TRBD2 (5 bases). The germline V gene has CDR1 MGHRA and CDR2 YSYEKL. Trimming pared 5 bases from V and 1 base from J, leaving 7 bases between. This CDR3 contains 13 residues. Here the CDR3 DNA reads TGCGCCAGCAGCAGGCGGGGCACAGATACGCAGTATTTT. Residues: CASSRRGTDTQYF.